The rows below give T cell receptor beta chains drawn from one sample of a study of shared clonotypes between healthy human individuals. Produced via immunoSEQ multiplex PCR; TCRdb's table is partial and in-frame only. The table has 1.5 million to 2.5 million clones, over 85% seen once; the top ten hold approximately 1.2%. Sequenced input: naive CD8+ T cells sorted from blood. All receptors derive from a man between 18 and 35 years old in good health. Both conserved end residues are part of each CDR3. Each record gives: clone size, V gene, D gene, CDR3 length, J gene, CDR3 DNA, CDR3 protein. D genes are given only for firm matches. Size is omitted from some rows. Given values are once, few, many or a class for expanded clones.

>NA|TRBV19|TRBD1|15|TRBJ1-6
TGTGCCAGTACTCGGGACAGAGAGTATAATTCACCCCTCCACTTT
CASTRDREYNSPLHF
>once|TRBV5-6|NA|13|TRBJ2-1
TGTGCCAGCAGCTGGCCGGCGGACAATGAGCAGTTCTTC
CASSWPADNEQFF
>NA|TRBV29-1|NA|14|TRBJ1-1
TGCAGCGTTGAGGGCAGACCATCGAGCACTGAAGCTTTCTTT
CSVEGRPSSTEAFF
>NA|TRBV9|NA|12|TRBJ2-3
TGTGCCAGCAGCGCGACTACAGATACGCAGTATTTT
CASSATTDTQYF
>NA|TRBV7-8|NA|16|TRBJ2-7
TGTGCCAGCAGCTTATTGTCAGGAACCAGCTCCTACGAGCAGTACTTC
CASSLLSGTSSYEQYF
>NA|TRBV7-2|TRBD2|17|TRBJ2-2
TGTGCCAGCAGCTTAGCTGCGGGAGGAAGGTACACCGGGGAGCTGTTTTTT
CASSLAAGGRYTGELFF
>once|TRBV10-3|TRBD1|15|TRBJ2-7
TGTGCCATCAGTGACGACAGGGGGCCTTCCTACGAGCAGTACTTC
CAISDDRGPSYEQYF
>NA|TRBV5-6|NA|14|TRBJ2-1
TGTGCCAGCAGCCTGGGGGACAACCACAATGAGCAGTTCTTC
CASSLGDNHNEQFF
>NA|TRBV5-1|TRBD2|14|TRBJ2-5
TGCGCCAGCAGCCAACTAGCGGGCCGAGAGACCCAGTACTTC
CASSQLAGRETQYF
>NA|TRBV9|NA|14|TRBJ2-2
TGTGCCAGCAGCGTACTAGTACATGCCGGGGAGCTGTTTTTT
CASSVLVHAGELFF
>once|TRBV4-1|NA|15|TRBJ2-1
TGCGCCAGCAGCCAAGGGAATTGGGGGAACAATGAGCAGTTCTTC
CASSQGNWGNNEQFF
>NA|TRBV10-2|TRBD2|15|TRBJ2-1
TGCGCCACCTTTCAGACGGGACTAGCTAACGGTGAGCAGTTCTTC
CATFQTGLANGEQFF
>NA|TRBV27|NA|14|TRBJ2-7
TGTGCCAGCAGTTTCTCCGCAGGTTCCTACGAGCAGTACTTC
CASSFSAGSYEQYF
>NA|TRBV4-1|TRBD2|14|TRBJ2-7
TGCGCCAGCAGCCCCGCTAGCGGGAACCACGAGCAGTACTTC
CASSPASGNHEQYF
>NA|TRBV5-1|NA|10|TRBJ1-2
TGCGCCAGCAGCTTGGGAGGCTACACCTTC
CASSLGGYTF
>NA|TRBV6-5|NA|16|TRBJ1-3
TGTGCCAGCAGTTACTCCTTCGGGGAAATTGGAAACACCATATATTTT
CASSYSFGEIGNTIYF
>NA|TRBV6-5|NA|13|TRBJ1-1
TGTGCCAGCAGTTACGGACGGAACACTGAAGCTTTCTTT
CASSYGRNTEAFF
>NA|TRBV11-2|TRBD2|15|TRBJ2-7
TGTGCCAGCAGCTCCGCGAGCGGGAGCACCTACGAGCAGTACTTC
CASSSASGSTYEQYF
>NA|TRBV7-9|TRBD2|18|TRBJ2-3
TGTGCCAGCAGCCCAGGACTAGCGGGGATCTCTAGCACAGATACGCAGTATTTT
CASSPGLAGISSTDTQYF
>NA|TRBV6-1|NA|13|TRBJ1-2
TGTGCCAGCAGTGAGGGGCCGAGCTATGGCTACACCTTC
CASSEGPSYGYTF
>NA|TRBV5-4|TRBD2|14|TRBJ2-5
TGTGCCAGCAGCTTGTGGGGGGGGCAAGAGACCCAGTACTTC
CASSLWGGQETQYF
>NA|TRBV6-5|TRBD1|14|TRBJ2-7
TGTGCCAGCAGTCCCGGACAGGGGACCTACGAGCAGTACTTC
CASSPGQGTYEQYF
>NA|TRBV28|NA|15|TRBJ1-5
TGTGCCAGCAGTTTATTGGGGTTAGGGGGACAGCCCCAGCATTTT
CASSLLGLGGQPQHF
>NA|TRBV25-1|NA|16|TRBJ1-5
TGTGCCAGCAGTCCGGGGGGGCCTCTTAGCAATCAGCCCCAGCATTTT
CASSPGGPLSNQPQHF
>NA|TRBV10-2|TRBD2|14|TRBJ2-7
TGCGCCAGCAGCCCCGGGGGGGCCACCTACGAGCAGTACTTC
CASSPGGATYEQYF
>NA|TRBV28|NA|16|TRBJ1-5
TGTGCCAGCAGTTTACATACAAGGAAGGGCAATCAGCCCCAGCATTTT
CASSLHTRKGNQPQHF
>NA|TRBV7-9|TRBD1|14|TRBJ2-7
TGTGCCAGCAGCCCCAGGGACAGCTCCTACGAGCAGTACTTC
CASSPRDSSYEQYF
>NA|TRBV2|NA|11|TRBJ2-7
TGTGCCAGCAGCGCAGGGTACGAGCAGTACTTC
CASSAGYEQYF
>once|TRBV30|NA|13|TRBJ2-1
TGTGCCTGGAGTGTCCGCGGTGTAGATGAGCAGTTCTTC
CAWSVRGVDEQFF
>NA|TRBV7-9|TRBD2|15|TRBJ2-3
TGTGCCACCATTAGGGAGGGATCTAGCACAGATACGCAGTATTTT
CATIREGSSTDTQYF
>NA|TRBV5-1|TRBD1|17|TRBJ2-1
TGCGCCAGCAGCTTGCCGACAATCGGGACAGGGCACAATGAGCAGTTCTTC
CASSLPTIGTGHNEQFF
>NA|TRBV2|NA|13|TRBJ2-3
TGTGCCAGCAGTGAAGACAGCACAGATACGCAGTATTTT
CASSEDSTDTQYF
>NA|TRBV2|NA|11|TRBJ2-1
TGTGCCAGAGGGGGGAACAATGAGCAGTTCTTC
CARGGNNEQFF
>NA|TRBV13|NA|16|TRBJ1-1
TGTGCCAGCAGCTTAGATGGTGGGGGGCGTAGAACTGAAGCTTTCTTT
CASSLDGGGRRTEAFF
>NA|TRBV6-6|TRBD2|16|TRBJ2-5
TGTGCCAGCAGTTACGCGGCTAGCGGGAGGAATAAGACCCAGTACTTC
CASSYAASGRNKTQYF
>NA|TRBV27|NA|14|TRBJ1-1
TGTGCCAGCAGCCCGACTTTGGGGGGGACTGAAGCTTTCTTT
CASSPTLGGTEAFF
>NA|TRBV7-9|NA|12|TRBJ2-7
TGTGCCAGCAGCTCCCTGGACAACGAGCAGTACTTC
CASSSLDNEQYF
>NA|TRBV6-1|TRBD1|15|TRBJ1-5
TGTGCCAGCAGTGAATGGACAGGGGATAATCAGCCCCAGCATTTT
CASSEWTGDNQPQHF
>NA|TRBV16|TRBD1|14|TRBJ1-3
TGTGCCAGCAGCCCCGGACAGGGTGGAAACACCATATATTTT
CASSPGQGGNTIYF
>NA|TRBV5-1|TRBD1|14|TRBJ2-1
TGCGCCAGCAGCGAGGACAGGCCTGGCAATGAGCAGTTCTTC
CASSEDRPGNEQFF
>NA|TRBV7-3|TRBD2|15|TRBJ2-1
TGTGCCAGCAGCTCCCTAGCGGGGCCCTACAATGAGCAGTTCTTC
CASSSLAGPYNEQFF
>NA|TRBV5-6|TRBD1|14|TRBJ2-7
TGTGCCAGCAGCCACGGACAGGGCCCCTACGAGCAGTACTTC
CASSHGQGPYEQYF
>NA|TRBV29-1|TRBD2|13|TRBJ2-3
TGCAGCGTTGAGCCAGCGGGAGGATATACGCAGTATTTT
CSVEPAGGYTQYF
>NA|TRBV18|NA|13|TRBJ2-1
TGTGCCAGCTCACCACCGGGGATCAATGAGCAGTTCTTC
CASSPPGINEQFF
>NA|TRBV27|NA|14|TRBJ1-1
TGTGCCAGCAGTCCCCAGACGGTGAACACTGAAGCTTTCTTT
CASSPQTVNTEAFF
>NA|TRBV11-3|NA|15|TRBJ2-5
TGTGCCAGCAGCTTAGGCTCACAACCCCTGGAGACCCAGTACTTC
CASSLGSQPLETQYF
>NA|TRBV5-1|NA|14|TRBJ2-5
TGCGCCAGCAGCTTGGTGGACAGTCAGGGGACCCAGTACTTC
CASSLVDSQGTQYF